This TCR beta chain was identified during a study of OX40 agonist ivuxolimab in advanced cancers. About the research overall: Patients were treated with ivuxolimab, an agonistic anti-OX40 (CD134) antibody.

The CDR3 runs to 17 residues. Trimming took off 2 bases at V and 8 bases at J, with 22 bases between the two ends. From germline, CDR1 is LNHDA and CDR2 SQIVND (reference sequence). Only in-frame clones appear in the TCRdb table, and some are missing; sequencing was by immunoSEQ multiplex PCR. The table lists about 67,000 clones, about 85% of them singletons. This clone is a singleton in its sample. Specimen: CD4+ or CD8+ T cells sorted from blood, collected in a trial of the OX40 agonist ivuxolimab. The clonotype originates from an adult with an advanced solid tumor such as melanoma, head and neck, liver or kidney cancer. This rearrangement joins TRBV19 to TRBJ1-5; no reliable D call. CDR3 nucleotide sequence: TGTGCCAGTAGTATACGTCACACTACCTTAAGTAAGAAGCCCCAGCATTTT. It codes for CASSIRHTTLSKKPQHF.